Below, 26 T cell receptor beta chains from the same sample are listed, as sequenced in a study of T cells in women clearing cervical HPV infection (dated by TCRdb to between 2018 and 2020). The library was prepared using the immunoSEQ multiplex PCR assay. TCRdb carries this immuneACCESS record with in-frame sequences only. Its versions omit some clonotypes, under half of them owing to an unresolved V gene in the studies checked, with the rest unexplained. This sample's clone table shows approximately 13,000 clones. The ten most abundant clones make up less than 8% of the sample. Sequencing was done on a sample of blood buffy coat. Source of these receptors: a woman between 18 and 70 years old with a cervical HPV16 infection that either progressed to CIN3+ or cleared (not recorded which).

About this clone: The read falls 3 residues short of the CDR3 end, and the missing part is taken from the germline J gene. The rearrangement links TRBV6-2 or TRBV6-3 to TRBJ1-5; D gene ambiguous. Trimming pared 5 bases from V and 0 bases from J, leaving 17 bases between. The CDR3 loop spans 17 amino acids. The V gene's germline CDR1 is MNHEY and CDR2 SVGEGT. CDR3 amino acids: CASSPDLGRASNQPQHF. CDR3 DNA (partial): TGTGCCAGCAGTCCCGATCTGGGCAGAGCTAGCAATCAGCCC.

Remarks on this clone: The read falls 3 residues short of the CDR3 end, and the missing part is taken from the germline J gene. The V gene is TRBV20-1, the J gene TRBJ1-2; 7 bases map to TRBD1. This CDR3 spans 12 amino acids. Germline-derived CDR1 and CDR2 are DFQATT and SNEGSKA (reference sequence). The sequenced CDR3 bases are TGCAGTGGGCAAAGGGGGCTCTACGAC. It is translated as CSGQRGLYD. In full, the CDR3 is CSGQRGLYDYTF.

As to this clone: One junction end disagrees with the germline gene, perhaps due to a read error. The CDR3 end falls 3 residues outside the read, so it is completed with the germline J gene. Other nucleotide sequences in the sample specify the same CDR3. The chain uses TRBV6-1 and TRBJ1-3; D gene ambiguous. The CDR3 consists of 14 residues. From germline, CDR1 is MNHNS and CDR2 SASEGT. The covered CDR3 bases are TGTGCCAGCAGTGAAGCAAGGGCTGGAAACACG. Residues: CASSEARAGNT. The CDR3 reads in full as CASSEARAGNTIYF.

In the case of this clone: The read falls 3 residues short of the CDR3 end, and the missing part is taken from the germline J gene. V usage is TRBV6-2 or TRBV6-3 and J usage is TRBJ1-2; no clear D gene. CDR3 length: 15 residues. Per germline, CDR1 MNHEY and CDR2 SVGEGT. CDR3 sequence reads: CASSYSIGSSYDYTF. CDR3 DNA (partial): TGTGCCAGCAGTTACTCGATCGGGTCCTCCTACGAC.

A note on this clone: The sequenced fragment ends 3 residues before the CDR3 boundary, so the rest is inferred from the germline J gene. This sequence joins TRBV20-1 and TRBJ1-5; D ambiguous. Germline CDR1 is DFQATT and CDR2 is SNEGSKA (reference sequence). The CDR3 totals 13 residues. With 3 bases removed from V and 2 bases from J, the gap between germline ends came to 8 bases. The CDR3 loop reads CSARRAGNQPQHF. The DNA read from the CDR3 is TGCAGTGCTAGGCGGGCGGGCAATCAGCCC.

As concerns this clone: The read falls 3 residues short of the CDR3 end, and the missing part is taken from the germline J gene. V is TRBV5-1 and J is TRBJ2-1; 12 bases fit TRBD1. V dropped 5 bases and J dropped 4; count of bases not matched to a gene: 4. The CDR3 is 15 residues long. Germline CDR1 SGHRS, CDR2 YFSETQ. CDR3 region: CASRQGQGAYNEQFF. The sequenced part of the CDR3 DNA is TGCGCCAGCAGACAGGGACAGGGGGCTTACAATGAG.

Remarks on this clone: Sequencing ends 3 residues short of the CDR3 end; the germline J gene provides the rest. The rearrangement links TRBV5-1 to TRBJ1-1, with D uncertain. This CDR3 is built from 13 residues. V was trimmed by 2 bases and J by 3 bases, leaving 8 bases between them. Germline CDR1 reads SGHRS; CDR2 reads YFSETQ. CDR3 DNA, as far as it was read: TGCGCCAGCAGCTTTAATAAGGACACTGAA. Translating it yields CASSFNKDTE. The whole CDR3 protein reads CASSFNKDTEAFF.

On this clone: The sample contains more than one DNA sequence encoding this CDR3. Partial CDR3 DNA: TGCGCCAGCAGGGGTGGGACAGGGCTCTCTGGAAACACC. It translates to CASRGGTGLSGNT. The full CDR3 protein is CASRGGTGLSGNTIYF. The chain is built from TRBV5-1 and TRBJ1-3; TRBD1 matches 9 bases. Read coverage stops 3 residues before the CDR3 terminus; the germline J gene supplies the remainder. The CDR3 runs to 16 residues. V dropped 5 bases and J dropped 0; count of bases not matched to a gene: 6. Germline V gene lookup returns CDR1 SGHRS and CDR2 YFSETQ.

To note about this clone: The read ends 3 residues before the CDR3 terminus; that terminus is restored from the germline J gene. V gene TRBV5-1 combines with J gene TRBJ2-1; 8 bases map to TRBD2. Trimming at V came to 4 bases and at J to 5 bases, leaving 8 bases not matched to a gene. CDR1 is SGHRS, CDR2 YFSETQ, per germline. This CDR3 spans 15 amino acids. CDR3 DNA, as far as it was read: TGCGCCAGCAGCACCGGACTAGCACCCAACAATGAG. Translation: CASSTGLAPNNE. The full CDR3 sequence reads CASSTGLAPNNEQFF.

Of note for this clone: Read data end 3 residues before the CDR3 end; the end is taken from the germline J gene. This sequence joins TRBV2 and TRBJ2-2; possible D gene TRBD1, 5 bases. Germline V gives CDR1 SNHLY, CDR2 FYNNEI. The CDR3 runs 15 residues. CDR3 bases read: TGTGCCAGCAGTGTACTTAGCTCTGGGGCCAACGTG. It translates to CASSVLSSGANV. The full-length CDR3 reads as CASSVLSSGANVLFF.

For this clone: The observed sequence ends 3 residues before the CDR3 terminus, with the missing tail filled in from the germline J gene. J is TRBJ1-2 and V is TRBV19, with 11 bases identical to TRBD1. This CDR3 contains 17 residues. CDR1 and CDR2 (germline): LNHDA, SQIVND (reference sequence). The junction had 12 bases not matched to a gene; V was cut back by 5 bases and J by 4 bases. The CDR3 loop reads CASSARDRGTGVYGYTF. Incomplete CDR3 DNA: TGTGCCAGTAGTGCCCGGGACAGGGGGACGGGGGTCTATGGC. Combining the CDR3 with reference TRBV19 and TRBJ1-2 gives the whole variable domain DGGITQSPKYLFRKEGQNVTLSCEQNLNHDAMYWYRQDPGQGLRLIYYSQIVNDFQKGDIAEGYSVSREKKESFPLTVTSAQKNPTAFYLCASSARDRGTGVYGYTFGSGTRLTVV.

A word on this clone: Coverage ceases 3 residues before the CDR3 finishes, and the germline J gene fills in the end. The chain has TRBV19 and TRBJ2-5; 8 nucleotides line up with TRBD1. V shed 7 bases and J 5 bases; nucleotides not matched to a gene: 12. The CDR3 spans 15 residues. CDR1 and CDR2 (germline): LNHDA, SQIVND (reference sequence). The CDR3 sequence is CASTRGTGSIETQYF. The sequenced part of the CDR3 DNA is TGTGCCAGTACCCGAGGGACAGGCTCGATCGAGACC.

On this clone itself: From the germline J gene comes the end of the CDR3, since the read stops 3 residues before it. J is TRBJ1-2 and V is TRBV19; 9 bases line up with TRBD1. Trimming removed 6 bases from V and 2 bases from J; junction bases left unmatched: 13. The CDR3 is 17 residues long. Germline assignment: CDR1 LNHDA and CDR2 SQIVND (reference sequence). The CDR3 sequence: CASSEKFGTGKNYGYTF. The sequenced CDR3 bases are TGTGCCAGTAGCGAAAAGTTCGGGACAGGGAAGAACTATGGC.

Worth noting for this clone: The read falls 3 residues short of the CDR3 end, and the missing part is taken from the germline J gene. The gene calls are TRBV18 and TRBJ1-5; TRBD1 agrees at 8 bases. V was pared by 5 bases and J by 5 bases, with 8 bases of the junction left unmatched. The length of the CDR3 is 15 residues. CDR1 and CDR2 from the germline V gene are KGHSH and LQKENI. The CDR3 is CASSSTTGVDQPQHF. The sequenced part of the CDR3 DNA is TGTGCCAGCTCATCAACGACAGGGGTGGATCAGCCC. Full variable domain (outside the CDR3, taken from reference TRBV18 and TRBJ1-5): NAGVMQNPRHLVRRRGQEARLRCSPMKGHSHVYWYRQLPEEGLKFMVYLQKENIIDESGMPKERFSAEFPKEGPSILRIQQVVRGDSAAYFCASSSTTGVDQPQHFGDGTRLSIL.

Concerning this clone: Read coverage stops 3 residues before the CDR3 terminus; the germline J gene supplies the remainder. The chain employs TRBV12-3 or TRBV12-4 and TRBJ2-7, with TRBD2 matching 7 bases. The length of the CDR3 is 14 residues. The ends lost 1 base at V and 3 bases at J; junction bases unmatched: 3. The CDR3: CASSLGLADYEQYF. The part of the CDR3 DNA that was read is TGTGCCAGCAGTTTAGGTCTAGCGGACTACGAG.

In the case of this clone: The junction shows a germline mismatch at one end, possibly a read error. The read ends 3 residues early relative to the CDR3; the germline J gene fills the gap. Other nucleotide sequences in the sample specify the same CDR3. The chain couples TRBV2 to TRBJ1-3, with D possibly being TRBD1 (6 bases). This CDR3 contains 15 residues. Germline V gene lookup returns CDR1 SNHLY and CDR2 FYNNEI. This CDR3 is CASSEGGLGGNTIYF. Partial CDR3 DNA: TGTGCCAGCAGTGAGGGGGGGCTAGGTGGAAACACA.

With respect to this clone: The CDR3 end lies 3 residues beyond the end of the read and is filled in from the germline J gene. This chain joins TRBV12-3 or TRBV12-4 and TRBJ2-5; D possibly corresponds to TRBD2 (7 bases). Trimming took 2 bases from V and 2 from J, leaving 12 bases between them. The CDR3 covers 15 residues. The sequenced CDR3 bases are TGTGCCAGCAGTTTAATGGGGGGGCCTCAAGAGACC. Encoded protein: CASSLMGGPQET. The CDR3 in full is CASSLMGGPQETQYF.

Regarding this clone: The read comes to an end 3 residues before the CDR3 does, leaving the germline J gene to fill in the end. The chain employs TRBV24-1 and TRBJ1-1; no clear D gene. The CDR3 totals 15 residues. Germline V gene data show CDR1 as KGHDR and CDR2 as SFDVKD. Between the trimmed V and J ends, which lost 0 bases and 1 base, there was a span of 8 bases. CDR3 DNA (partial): TGTGCCACCAGTGATTTGGTGCGTAGGAACACTGAA. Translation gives CATSDLVRRNTE. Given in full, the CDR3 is CATSDLVRRNTEAFF.

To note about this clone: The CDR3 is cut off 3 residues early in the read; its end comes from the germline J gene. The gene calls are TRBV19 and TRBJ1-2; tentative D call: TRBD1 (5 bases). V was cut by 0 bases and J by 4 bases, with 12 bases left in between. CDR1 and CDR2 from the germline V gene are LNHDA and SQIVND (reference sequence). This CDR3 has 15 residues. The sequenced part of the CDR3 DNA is TGTGCCAGTAGTATAGATCAATCGGGGGGCTATGGC. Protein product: CASSIDQSGGYG. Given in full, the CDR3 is CASSIDQSGGYGYTF.

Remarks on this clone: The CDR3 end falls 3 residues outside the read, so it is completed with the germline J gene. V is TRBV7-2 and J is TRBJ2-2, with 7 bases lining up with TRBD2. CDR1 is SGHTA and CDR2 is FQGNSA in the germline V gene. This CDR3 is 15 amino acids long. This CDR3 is CASSLFAGRDSPLFF. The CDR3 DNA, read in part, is TGTGCCAGCAGCTTATTTGCAGGGAGGGATTCACCG.

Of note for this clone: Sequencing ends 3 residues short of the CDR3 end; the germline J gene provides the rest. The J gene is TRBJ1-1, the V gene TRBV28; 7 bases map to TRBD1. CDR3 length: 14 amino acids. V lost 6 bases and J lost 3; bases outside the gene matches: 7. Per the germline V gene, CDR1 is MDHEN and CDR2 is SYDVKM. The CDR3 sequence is CASRVRDSYTEAFF. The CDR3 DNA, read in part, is TGTGCCAGCAGGGTCCGGGACAGCTACACTGAA. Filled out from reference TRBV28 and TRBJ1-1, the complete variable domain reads DVKVTQSSRYLVKRTGEKVFLECVQDMDHENMFWYRQDPGLGLRLIYFSYDVKMKEKGDIPEGYSVSREKKERFSLILESASTNQTSMYLCASRVRDSYTEAFFGQGTRLTVV.

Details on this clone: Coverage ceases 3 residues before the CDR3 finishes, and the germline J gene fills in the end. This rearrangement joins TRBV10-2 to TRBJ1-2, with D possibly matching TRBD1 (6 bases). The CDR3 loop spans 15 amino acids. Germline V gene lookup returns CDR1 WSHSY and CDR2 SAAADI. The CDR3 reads CASSEWGGAADTYTF. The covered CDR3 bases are TGCGCCAGCAGTGAGTGGGGGGGGGCCGCAGATACC.

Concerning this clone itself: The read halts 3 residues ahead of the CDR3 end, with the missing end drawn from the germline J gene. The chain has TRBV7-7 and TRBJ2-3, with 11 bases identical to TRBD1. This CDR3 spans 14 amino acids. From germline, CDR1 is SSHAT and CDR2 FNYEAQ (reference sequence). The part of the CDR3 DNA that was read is TGTGCCAGCAGCGCTCGGGACAGGGGGGAGACG. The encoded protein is CASSARDRGET. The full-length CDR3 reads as CASSARDRGETQYF. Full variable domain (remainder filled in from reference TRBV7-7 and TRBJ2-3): GAGVSQSPRYKVTKRGQDVTLRCDPISSHATLYWYQQALGQGPEFLTYFNYEAQPDKSGLPSDRFSAERPEGSISTLTIQRTEQRDSAMYRCASSARDRGETQYFGPGTRLTVL.

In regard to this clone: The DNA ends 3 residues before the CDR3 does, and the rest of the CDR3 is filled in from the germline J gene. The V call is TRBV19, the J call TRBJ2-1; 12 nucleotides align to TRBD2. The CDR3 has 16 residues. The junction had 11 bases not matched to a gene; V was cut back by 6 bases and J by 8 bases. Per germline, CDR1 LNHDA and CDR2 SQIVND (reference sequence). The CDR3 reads CASSPGLAGPGDEQFF. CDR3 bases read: TGTGCCAGTAGCCCGGGACTAGCGGGTCCCGGGGATGAG.

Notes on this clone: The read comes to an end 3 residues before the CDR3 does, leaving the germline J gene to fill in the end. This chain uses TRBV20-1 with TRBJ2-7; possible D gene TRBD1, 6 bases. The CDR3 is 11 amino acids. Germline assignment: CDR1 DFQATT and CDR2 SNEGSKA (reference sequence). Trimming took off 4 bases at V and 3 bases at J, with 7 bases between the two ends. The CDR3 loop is CSAKQGYEQYF. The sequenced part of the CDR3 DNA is TGCAGTGCTAAACAGGGCTACGAG.

The CDR3 reads CASSLDVGIGETQYF. The DNA read from the CDR3 is TGTGCCAGCAGCTTGGATGTTGGGATCGGGGAGACT. The V gene is TRBV5-5, the J gene TRBJ2-4; D may be TRBD2 (5 bases). Read coverage stops 3 residues before the CDR3 terminus; the germline J gene supplies the remainder. The CDR3 spans 15 residues. CDR1 is SGHKS and CDR2 is YYEKEE in the germline V gene (reference sequence). The full variable domain, with the rest looked up from reference TRBV5-5 and TRBJ2-4, is DAGVTQSPTHLIKTRGQQVTLRCSPISGHKSVSWYQQVLGQGPQFIFQYYEKEERGRGNFPDRFSARQFPNYSSELNVNALLLGDSALYLCASSLDVGIGETQYFGAGTRLSVL.